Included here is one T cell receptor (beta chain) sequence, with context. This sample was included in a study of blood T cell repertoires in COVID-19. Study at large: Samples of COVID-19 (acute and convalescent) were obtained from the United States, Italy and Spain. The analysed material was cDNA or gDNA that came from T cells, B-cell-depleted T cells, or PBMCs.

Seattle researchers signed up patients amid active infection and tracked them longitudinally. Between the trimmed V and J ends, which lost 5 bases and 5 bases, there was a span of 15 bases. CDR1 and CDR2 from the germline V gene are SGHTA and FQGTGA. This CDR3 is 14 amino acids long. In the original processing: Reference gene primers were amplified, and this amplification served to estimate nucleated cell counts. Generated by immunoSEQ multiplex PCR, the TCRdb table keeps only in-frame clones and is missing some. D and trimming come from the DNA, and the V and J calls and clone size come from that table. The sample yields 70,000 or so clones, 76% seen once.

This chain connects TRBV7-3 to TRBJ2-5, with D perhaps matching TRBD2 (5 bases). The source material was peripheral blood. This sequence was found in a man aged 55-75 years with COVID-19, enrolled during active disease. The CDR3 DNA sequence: TGTGCCAGCAGCCTGGTGGGGTCGGGGGAGACCCAGTACTTC. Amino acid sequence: CASSLVGSGETQYF.